The sequence of this T cell receptor (beta chain) was determined in a study of blood T cells in healthy people across ages. Germline assignment: CDR1 SEHNR and CDR2 FQNEAQ (reference sequence). The CDR3 spans 16 residues. Study-level findings and limits: Older age coincided with a roughly linear decline in TCR beta diversity per million T cells.

With regard to this clonotype: The antigen is undetermined.

Primed by a sample-barcoded 5' primer and a J-beta primer mix, a second PCR proceeded for roughly 6 to 12 cycles. Every individual sample yielded 2.5 million or more paired-end reads (each containing CDR3). One entry per CDR3 protein results from TCRdb running MiXCR on the 5' RACE reads. Here the sample spans approximately 690,000 distinct CDR3 sequences, around 54% being singletons. Healthy Caucasian individuals from Russia aged about 6 to 100 served as donors. Around 9 milliliters of peripheral blood were drawn from each donor into EDTA-treated tubes. Sequenced input: blood. This sequence originates from a man in his 60s in good health. V gene TRBV7-9 combines with J gene TRBJ2-4; the D is unclear. The J call could be wrong; TRBJ2-7 is a better fit for the DNA end. CDR3 region: CASSLSLGVSTYEQYF. The CDR3 nucleotides read TGTGCCAGCAGCTTAAGTCTAGGCGTCTCCACCTACGAGCAGTACTTC.